The present TCR beta chain was sequenced within a study of blood T cell repertoires in COVID-19. On the study more broadly: Sources were T cells, B-cell-depleted T cells, or PBMCs; the material itself was cDNA or gDNA.

The table came from immunoSEQ multiplex PCR; TCRdb's copy has only in-frame clones and leaves some out. This table has some 340,000 clones, around 86% appearing once. The clonotype comes from a woman aged 50 to 60 who had recovered from COVID-19. The sequencing input was PBMCs or T cells enriched from blood (not recorded which).

CDR3 sequence reads: CASSLGSGSYNEQFF. In DNA form, the CDR3 reads TGTGCCAGCAGCCTGGGGTCGGGCTCCTACAATGAGCAGTTCTTC. This chain connects TRBV5-8 to TRBJ2-1; D unclear. CDR3 length: 15 residues. The V and J ends lost 4 bases and 0 bases respectively, with 11 bases between them. CDR1 is SGHTS, CDR2 YDEGEE, per germline.